The clone carrying this TCR beta chain was detected ten times or more. Its antigen is undetermined. This entry belongs to a study of cytomegalovirus exposure and HLA in healthy donors. Study at large: The platform used for the 120 or so validation repertoires matched that of the approximately 640 first-cohort repertoires, a later analysis reported. Study conclusions and caveats: The TCR clusters that emerged in the first cohort tended, a later analysis found, to co-occur in the 110 or so validation repertoires. Most observed TCR sequences were rare, whereas some public TCRs were detected in many donors. Cytomegalovirus association was listed for 150 to 200 TCR beta chains.

The CDR3 runs 15 residues. V shed 6 bases and J shed 8 bases, with 22 bases lying between them. Germline CDR1 reads ENHRY; CDR2 reads SYGVKD. The table came from immunoSEQ multiplex PCR; TCRdb's copy has only in-frame clones and leaves some out. The repertoire has hundreds of thousands of clones, around four fifths of them found once; the top ten carry about 6%. The chain is built from TRBV10-3 and TRBJ1-2; possibly TRBD1 for D (6 bases). The TCR originated in a young woman in good health and CMV-seronegative. Sequencing was performed on PBMCs. The CDR3 region is CAIRQGLDLSIGYTF. The CDR3 DNA reads as TGTGCCATCAGACAGGGTTTGGATCTCTCAATCGGCTACACCTTC.